These T cell receptor beta chains were read from a single sample in a study of OX40 agonist ivuxolimab in advanced cancers. Sequencing was performed with immunoSEQ multiplex PCR; in TCRdb, only in-frame clones are kept and a portion is missing. Found here are 60,000 or so clones, about 92% of them singletons; the top ten hold over 10%. The source was CD4+ or CD8+ T cells sorted from blood, collected in a trial of the OX40 agonist ivuxolimab. The receptors derive from an adult with an advanced solid tumor such as melanoma, head and neck, liver or kidney cancer. The CDR3 runs from the conserved cysteine through the conserved F or W. The D gene is left open where the match is weak. Size values are once, few and many counts, or a class for expanded clones, and some rows have none.

len,v_gene,j_gene,d_gene,abundance,CDR3aa,CDR3nt
14,TRBV9,TRBJ2-1,.,.,CASSVVGASDEQFF,TGTGCCAGCAGCGTAGTGGGGGCTTCGGATGAGCAGTTCTTC
16,TRBV18,TRBJ2-1,.,once,CASSPPRDDRYNEQFF,TGTGCCAGCTCACCACCTCGGGACGACCGGTACAATGAGCAGTTCTTC
11,TRBV19,TRBJ2-1,.,.,CASNRGDEQFF,TGTGCCAGTAATAGAGGGGACGAGCAGTTCTTC
13,TRBV30,TRBJ2-3,.,.,CAWSVWGRDTQYF,TGTGCCTGGAGTGTGTGGGGTCGAGATACGCAGTATTTT
16,TRBV4-1,TRBJ2-1,TRBD2,once,CASSQVASGGDNEQFF,TGCGCCAGCAGCCAAGTTGCTAGCGGGGGGGACAATGAGCAGTTCTTC
13,TRBV6-5,TRBJ2-4,.,.,CASSLQGTNIQYF,TGTGCCAGCAGTCTACAGGGAACAAACATTCAGTACTTC
14,TRBV2,TRBJ2-4,.,.,CASSGGLAKNIQYF,TGTGCCAGCAGTGGAGGCCTAGCCAAAAACATTCAGTACTTC
14,TRBV6-5,TRBJ1-2,TRBD1,.,CASSLGQGGYGYTF,TGTGCCAGCAGCCTAGGACAGGGAGGTTATGGCTACACCTTC
17,TRBV7-9,TRBJ2-7,.,.,CASSLALWGADVNEQYF,TGTGCCAGCAGCTTAGCGCTGTGGGGCGCAGATGTCAACGAGCAGTACTTC
16,TRBV4-1,TRBJ1-2,.,.,CASSQVQDSANYGYTF,TGCGCCAGCAGCCAAGTTCAGGACTCAGCTAACTATGGCTACACCTTC
15,TRBV4-1,TRBJ2-7,TRBD2,.,CASSQDPGRGYEQYF,TGCGCCAGCAGCCAAGATCCAGGGAGGGGATACGAGCAGTACTTC
13,TRBV27,TRBJ2-7,.,.,CASSLGHYYEQYF,TGTGCCAGCAGTTTAGGACATTACTACGAGCAGTACTTC
14,TRBV2,TRBJ1-1,.,.,CASSVTPMNTEAFF,TGTGCCAGCAGTGTGACACCGATGAACACTGAAGCTTTCTTT
16,TRBV7-2,TRBJ2-5,TRBD1,.,CASSLARDRVLETQYF,TGTGCCAGCAGCTTAGCGCGGGACAGGGTGTTGGAGACCCAGTACTTC
16,TRBV4-1,TRBJ2-2,TRBD2,once,CASSQSSGRRTGELFF,TGCGCCAGCAGCCAGTCTAGCGGGAGGAGGACCGGGGAGCTGTTTTTT
16,TRBV7-9,TRBJ2-1,TRBD2,.,CASSSGTSELYNEQFF,TGTGCCAGCAGCTCCGGGACTAGCGAGCTCTACAATGAGCAGTTCTTC
13,TRBV11-3,TRBJ2-5,.,.,CASSSRLEETQYF,TGTGCCAGCAGCTCTAGACTCGAAGAGACCCAGTACTTC
14,TRBV27,TRBJ1-2,.,.,CASSLRGVDYGYTF,TGTGCCAGCAGTTTGCGGGGGGTTGACTATGGCTACACCTTC
15,TRBV5-1,TRBJ2-7,TRBD2,once,CASSFGGGASYEQYF,TGCGCCAGCAGCTTTGGCGGGGGGGCGTCCTACGAGCAGTACTTC
15,TRBV15,TRBJ2-1,TRBD2,.,CATSSGGSSYNEQFF,TGTGCCACCAGCAGCGGGGGGAGCTCCTACAATGAGCAGTTCTTC
15,TRBV11-2,TRBJ1-4,.,.,CASSPLTRVGEKLFF,TGTGCCAGCAGCCCACTTACCAGGGTCGGTGAAAAACTGTTTTTT
15,TRBV2,TRBJ1-1,.,.,CASSDSGLMDTEAFF,TGTGCCAGCAGTGATTCAGGGTTAATGGACACTGAAGCTTTCTTT
15,TRBV23-1,TRBJ1-3,.,.,CASSQAGTQGNTIYF,TGCGCCAGCAGTCAAGCCGGGACACAAGGAAACACCATATATTTT
14,TRBV19,TRBJ2-1,.,.,CASSIVGFGNEQFF,TGTGCCAGTAGTATAGTAGGGTTCGGGAATGAGCAGTTCTTC
16,TRBV4-2,TRBJ2-7,TRBD2,.,CASSQVPAGGPYEQYF,TGTGCCAGCAGCCAAGTCCCAGCGGGAGGGCCATACGAGCAGTACTTC
17,TRBV27,TRBJ2-1,TRBD2,.,CASSSISGGAVYNEQFF,TGTGCCAGCAGTTCAATTAGCGGGGGGGCCGTTTACAATGAGCAGTTCTTC
12,TRBV27,TRBJ1-1,TRBD1,.,CASRQGGSEAFF,TGTGCCAGCCGACAGGGGGGGTCTGAAGCTTTCTTT
15,TRBV7-8,TRBJ2-7,.,.,CASSLSPSLSYEQYF,TGTGCCAGCAGCTTATCCCCTAGCCTTTCCTACGAGCAGTACTTC
15,TRBV6-6,TRBJ1-1,.,.,CASSYRGQINTEAFF,TGTGCCAGCAGTTACCGTGGTCAGATTAACACTGAAGCTTTCTTT
15,TRBV7-2,TRBJ1-5,.,.,CASTSGGGLGQPQHF,TGTGCCAGCACCTCGGGCGGGGGGCTGGGGCAGCCCCAGCATTTT
13,TRBV19,TRBJ1-2,.,.,CASSIGQSYGYTF,TGTGCCAGTAGTATCGGACAGTCCTATGGCTACACCTTC
13,TRBV14,TRBJ2-1,.,.,CASSAGFYNEQFF,TGTGCCAGCAGCGCAGGGTTCTACAATGAGCAGTTCTTC
12,TRBV27,TRBJ1-5,.,.,CASSVLGQPQHF,TGTGCCAGCAGTGTGCTGGGGCAGCCCCAGCATTTT
15,TRBV9,TRBJ1-1,.,.,CASSVELSPNTEAFF,TGTGCCAGCAGCGTAGAGTTAAGCCCGAACACTGAAGCTTTCTTT
16,TRBV6-1,TRBJ1-5,TRBD1,.,CASSEMSGQGGQPQHF,TGTGCCAGCAGTGAAATGTCAGGACAGGGAGGTCAGCCCCAGCATTTT
14,TRBV6-5,TRBJ2-7,TRBD2,.,CASSYGAGDYEQYF,TGTGCCAGCAGTTACGGGGCGGGGGACTACGAGCAGTACTTC
16,TRBV4-1,TRBJ2-3,.,.,CASSQVGGALTDTQYF,TGCGCCAGCAGCCAAGTAGGAGGGGCCCTCACAGATACGCAGTATTTT
15,TRBV6-5,TRBJ1-5,TRBD1,.,CASRGDRGYFQPQHF,TGTGCCAGCAGGGGGGACAGGGGTTATTTTCAGCCCCAGCATTTT
15,TRBV25-1,TRBJ1-4,.,.,CASSEGLDNNEKLFF,TGTGCCAGCAGTGAAGGCCTGGACAATAATGAAAAACTGTTTTTT
15,TRBV4-1,TRBJ1-1,.,.,CASSQGGPANTEAFF,TGCGCCAGCAGCCAAGGAGGGCCGGCAAACACTGAAGCTTTCTTT
15,TRBV7-2,TRBJ2-2,.,.,CASSLESDLYGELFF,TGTGCCAGCAGCTTAGAGAGTGACCTATACGGGGAGCTGTTTTTT
14,TRBV9,TRBJ2-5,TRBD1,.,CASSAPTGVETQYF,TGTGCCAGCAGCGCTCCGACAGGGGTGGAGACCCAGTACTTC
19,TRBV4-3,TRBJ2-3,TRBD2,once,CASSPGLAGGPTSADTQYF,TGCGCCAGCAGCCCTGGACTAGCGGGAGGGCCCACCTCGGCAGATACGCAGTATTTT
14,TRBV9,TRBJ2-7,TRBD2,.,CASSVGTSDYEQYF,TGTGCCAGCAGCGTCGGGACTAGCGACTACGAGCAGTACTTC
14,TRBV4-1,TRBJ2-7,.,.,CASSQAGATYEQYF,TGCGCCAGCAGCCAAGCTGGGGCCACCTACGAGCAGTACTTC
15,TRBV5-6,TRBJ1-5,.,.,CASSSRLGINQPQHF,TGTGCCAGCAGCTCTAGGTTGGGGATAAATCAGCCCCAGCATTTT
13,TRBV5-4,TRBJ2-7,.,.,CASSFGVIYEQYF,TGTGCCAGCAGCTTCGGGGTTATCTACGAGCAGTACTTC
15,TRBV28,TRBJ2-2,TRBD1,.,CASSFETGGLGELFF,TGTGCCAGCAGTTTTGAGACAGGGGGCCTCGGGGAGCTGTTTTTT
15,TRBV7-3,TRBJ2-6,.,.,CASSLTPSGANVLTF,TGTGCCAGCAGCTTGACACCCTCTGGGGCCAACGTCCTGACTTTC
12,TRBV9,TRBJ2-2,.,.,CASSVEIGELFF,TGTGCCAGCAGCGTAGAGATCGGGGAGCTGTTTTTT